This record covers a single TCR beta chain. Its antigen is still unknown. Germline values: CDR1 SNHLY, CDR2 FYNNEI. This CDR3 comprises 15 residues. With 5 bases clipped from V and 6 bases from J, the junction kept 9 bases outside the gene matches. The data were obtained in a study of T cell responses to AZD1222 COVID-19 vaccine. Study-wide points: Spike-specific TCR breadth and depth went up after people got two AZD1222 doses. The peak T cell response came first, and repertoires were sampled only after it.

The data were produced by immunoSEQ multiplex PCR, yet TCRdb's version contains in-frame clones alone and is incomplete. Altogether 120,000 or so clones are present, roughly nine tenths being singletons, with the ten largest covering just over 7%. This sequence originates from an adult in good health. Material: peripheral blood, obtained on day 0 of AZD1222 vaccination. The chain combines TRBV2 with TRBJ2-5; 10 nucleotides line up with TRBD2. CDR3 nucleotide sequence: TGTGCCAGCAGTACCGGGACTAGCGCTCTGAAGACCCAGTACTTC. This sequence encodes CASSTGTSALKTQYF.